A single T cell receptor (beta chain) is shown here with its context. Its recognized antigen is unknown. No per-base quality is available; no much larger clone lies one base away. This sample stems from a study of regulatory T cells in long-lasting Graves disease (dated by TCRdb to the early 2020s). At the level of the whole study: Patients with newly diagnosed Graves' disease had been on antithyroid drugs for under 3 months. This study used TCR sequencing and RNA sequencing of peripheral blood to compare persistent Graves' disease patients against newly diagnosed Graves' disease patients. A total of roughly 35 samples underwent TCR sequencing: some 13 from persistent and roughly 20 from newly diagnosed Graves' disease patients. The study was conducted in China and was registered as a clinical trial. The investigation overall reported the following: Compared with newly diagnosed patients, persistent Graves' disease patients had lower TCR Shannon entropy and fewer highly expanded clones, which suggests clonal expansion. Preferential use of TRBV28, TRBJ1-2 and TRBJ2-5 was observed in persistent disease, whereas TRBV20-1 and TRBJ2-1 were favored in newly diagnosed disease. The study examined only peripheral blood because the primary lesion, thyroid tissue, could not be accessed. As a limitation, the authors acknowledged that the small sample size may reduce accuracy. Sequencing and analysis were restricted to the TCR beta chain. A larger number of public clonotypes was shared among persistent patients (2,741) than among newly diagnosed patients (roughly 970).

What the time point label conveys for this sample: newly diagnosed GD, antithyroid drugs for less than 3 months. For both TCR sequencing and RNA sequencing, RNA was extracted from PBMCs in TRIzol. Graves' disease was diagnosed according to American Thyroid Association guidelines. Patients for the study were recruited at an endocrinology department in Xi'an, China. Each patient gave approximately 10 milliliters of peripheral blood, collected in an EDTA anticoagulant tube. Ficoll Paque Plus density gradient separation was used to isolate PBMCs, and no additional T cell sorting was done. An Agilent 2100 Bioanalyzer and agarose gel were used to check RNA quality, and a NanoDrop 2000 was used to measure RNA concentration. The V end loses 2 bases and the J end loses 1 base, and a stretch of 15 bases separates them. Counted from cysteine to phenylalanine, this CDR3 has 16 amino acids. Kept here is only the CDR3 DNA, which spans 48 bases and is read in frame from base 1. In the germline V gene, CDR1 corresponds to SGDLS and CDR2 to YYNGEE.

The receptor library was made with multiplex PCR. The run used an Illumina HiSeq 4000. iRepertoire HTBI primers and Arm-PCR amplification of CDR3 regions were used to construct TCR beta libraries. Gel purification was performed on PCR products prior to sequencing. For the original study's pipeline: Across samples, 60 to 80 TRBV and 13 to 15 TRBJ segments were identified and used for gene usage analysis of CDR3 amino acid clonotypes. COPE and FqMerger were used to merge filtered high-quality paired reads into contigs. BLAST was used to align contigs to IMGT TRBV, TRBD and TRBJ reference genes, with CDR3 defined following IMGT. Any clonotype with a frequency above 0.1% was counted as a highly expanded clone. Shannon entropy was used to measure repertoire diversity, and the Gini coefficient was used to measure V-J evenness. Public clonotypes were defined as clonotypes shared by more than one individual. TCRdb's own reprocessing of the public reads used fastp at Q25 and MiXCR and kept productive beta chains. CDR3 protein sequences are deduplicated, and each keeps its most common genes and DNA. TCRdb, not the authors, supplied the V and J calls. This sample lists approximately 540,000 distinct CDR3 sequences; 12% were detected once. Roughly 8.9% of the sample goes to the ten largest clones.

Another study also made use of these data, one on T cells in Graves' hyperthyroidism and ophthalmopathy. That second publication adds: Stable Graves' hyperthyroidism was defined as no progression to ophthalmopathy during 18 months of follow-up. Hyperthyroidism patients were newly diagnosed, had a disease duration of under 2 months, and were aged 18 to 65 years. Any patient with an uncontrolled infection, another autoimmune disease, pregnancy or lactation was excluded. Diagnoses were based on clinical symptoms, serum thyroxine and TRAb, thyroid ultrasound and orbital computed tomography. The TCR CDR3 was subjected to a first round of RT-PCR using the HTBI primer set and the Qiagen OneStep RT-PCR kit. Most expanded thyroid clonotypes (frequency above 0.001) were also detected in blood, suggesting blood repertoires may reflect thyroid immune responses. Ophthalmopathy was separated from stable hyperthyroidism by a 13 V-J signature model, with approximately 85% sensitivity and approximately 84% specificity obtained in cross-validation and 80%/75% obtained in testing. During validation, the model predicted progression to ophthalmopathy a median of about 6.3 months ahead of onset, with roughly 65% sensitivity and about 72% specificity. A discovery cohort of approximately 97 patients, about 40 with Graves' ophthalmopathy and 57 with stable Graves' hyperthyroidism, was used to find distinguishing TCR V-J signatures. An independent validation cohort of 18 to 20 hyperthyroidism patients and about 15 patients who later progressed to ophthalmopathy tested prospective prediction of ophthalmopathy. For training and testing, the 100 or so patients in the discovery cohort were randomly divided in a 7:3 ratio. In addition, the study compared T-cell repertoires in thyroid tissue and in blood from about 6 Graves' hyperthyroidism patients. Following sampling, methimazole starting at 30 mg daily was given to hyperthyroidism patients, and high-dose intravenous methylprednisolone was given to ophthalmopathy patients. The libraries were constructed in a second round of multiplex PCR and then size-selected and purified. The libraries were sequenced on an Illumina HiSeq2000 using paired-end 100 bp reads. SOAPnuke was used to process the raw data, with reads discarded if the reads contained adapters or uncalled bases, had a mean Phred below 15, or lacked an exact constant-primer or identifier match. COPE v1.2.5 was used to merge high-quality paired reads, and clonotypes were defined as unique nucleotide sequences. MiTCR v1.1 was used to align the clonotypes against IMGT TRBV, TRBD and TRBJ reference segments. Analysis was restricted to V-J combinations with a frequency above 0.0001, which covered approximately 99% of repertoires. A TCS score was defined as the ratio of F50 (clonal expansion) to E x V (chaos), with BLOSUM62-based TCRdist applied between CDR3 peptides within each V-J. Welch's t-statistics and random forest reduced 450 to 600 V-J features to about 13, which were used in a naive Bayes classifier (R e1071). Sample size was not statistically predetermined, and investigators were not blinded to group allocation. The paper describes TCR Vbeta CDR3 sequencing of fewer than 150 peripheral blood samples, made up of 43 ophthalmopathy patients, around 73 hyperthyroidism patients and 17 progressor patients.

The rearrangement combines TRBV9 with TRBJ2-5; the D gene cannot be named for sure. This TCR derives from a woman in her 30s with Graves disease. Donor details come from another sample of the same person, matched by shared clones. The sequencing used peripheral blood mononuclear cells (PBMCs), collected at new diagnosis, from a patient treated with antithyroid drugs. The sequenced DNA: TGTGCCAGCAGCGTTGGCACGGCTTCAAGCCAAGAGACCCAGTACTTC. Its translation reads: CASSVGTASSQETQYF.